This is a list of T cell receptor beta chains from one sample in a study of T cell changes during pregnancy in multiple sclerosis. The protocol was immunoSEQ multiplex PCR, while the TCRdb copy is restricted to in-frame clones and leaves out a portion. The data hold about 23,000 clones, with around 88% observed a single time. This material consisted of CD4+ T cells from peripheral blood mononuclear cells, taken in the first trimester of pregnancy. The source is a female donor in good health, enrolled as a control in a pregnancy study. The CDR3 runs from the conserved cysteine through the conserved F or W. D genes are given only for firm matches. Not every row has a clone size; where given, it reads once, few, many or a size class.

size	V	D	J	DNA	CDR3
-	TRBV5-6	-	TRBJ2-2	TGTGCCAGCAGCTTGGCGGGCGGGGTCACCGGGGAGCTGTTTTTT	CASSLAGGVTGELFF
-	TRBV11-2	-	TRBJ2-7	TGTGCCAGCAGCTTAGGGGCCGCGAGCTCCTACGAGCAGTACTTC	CASSLGAASSYEQYF
-	TRBV25-1	TRBD1	TRBJ1-3	TGTGCCAGCAGTGAATCCGGGACAGTCTCTGGAAACACCATATATTTT	CASSESGTVSGNTIYF
-	TRBV19	-	TRBJ1-6	TGTGCCAGTACTGACAACCCCGGGACGGGGAGGTCACCCCTCCACTTT	CASTDNPGTGRSPLHF
-	TRBV5-6	TRBD2	TRBJ2-7	TGTGCCAGCAGCTTCTGGGGACTAGCGGGACCCCTCTCCTACGAGCAGTACTTC	CASSFWGLAGPLSYEQYF
-	TRBV7-6	TRBD2	TRBJ2-7	TGTGCCAGCAGCTTATCCCCTAGCGGGGGGCCGGGTCCCGAGCAGTACTTC	CASSLSPSGGPGPEQYF
-	TRBV19	TRBD2	TRBJ2-7	TGTGCCAGTAGTATTGGGACTAGCGGGGGAACCTACGAGCAGTACTTC	CASSIGTSGGTYEQYF
-	TRBV11-3	-	TRBJ2-2	TGTGCCAGCAAGAGGAGCGCCGGGGAGCTGTTTTTT	CASKRSAGELFF
-	TRBV5-6	TRBD1	TRBJ1-1	TGTGCCAGCAGCTTGGTGGGACAGGGTGACACTGAAGCTTTCTTT	CASSLVGQGDTEAFF
-	TRBV21-1	-	TRBJ2-7	TGTGCCAGCAGCGACCAGTACAGGGGACACGAGCAGTACTTC	CASSDQYRGHEQYF
-	TRBV4-1	-	TRBJ1-1	TGCGCCAGCAGCCAGCTACTAGAGAGGACGAACACTGAAGCTTTCTTT	CASSQLLERTNTEAFF
-	TRBV7-9	TRBD2	TRBJ2-5	TGTGCCAGCAGCTTAGAACTGGGGGGGGAGACCCAGTACTTC	CASSLELGGETQYF
once	TRBV14	TRBD1	TRBJ2-6	TGTGCCAGCAGCCGGCGGGGACAGGGAATGTCTGGGGCCAACGTCCTGACTTTC	CASSRRGQGMSGANVLTF
-	TRBV11-3	-	TRBJ2-3	TGTGCCAGCAGCCCGGAGGGCCTGGATACGCAGTATTTT	CASSPEGLDTQYF
-	TRBV18	-	TRBJ1-5	TGTGCCAGCTCGACCGCCAGGGGACAACAGCCCCAGCATTTT	CASSTARGQQPQHF
-	TRBV27	TRBD1	TRBJ1-3	TGTGCCAGCAGGAGACAGGGTTCTGGAAACACCATATATTTT	CASRRQGSGNTIYF
-	TRBV4-1	-	TRBJ2-2	TGCGCCAGCAGCCAAGTTTTGGGGGGAACCGGGGAGCTGTTTTTT	CASSQVLGGTGELFF
-	TRBV30	TRBD1	TRBJ1-2	TGTGCCTGGATGACAGGGTCGACTTATTACGGGAGCTACACCTTC	CAWMTGSTYYGSYTF
-	TRBV9	TRBD1	TRBJ2-5	TGTGCCAGCAGCCCAACAGGGGGTCGAGAGACCCAGTACTTC	CASSPTGGRETQYF
-	TRBV5-1	-	TRBJ2-2	TGCGCCAGCAGCTTACTAGTCGGCGGGGAGCTGTTTTTT	CASSLLVGGELFF
-	TRBV5-8	-	TRBJ2-3	TGTGCCAGCAGCTGGGGGGATGGGACTCCTTACACAGATACGCAGTATTTT	CASSWGDGTPYTDTQYF
-	TRBV5-1	TRBD1	TRBJ1-4	TGCGCCAGCAGCTCAGGACAGGGTCGTGAAAAACTGTTTTTT	CASSSGQGREKLFF
once	TRBV5-1	-	TRBJ2-3	TGCGCCAGCAGCTTGGGGGCGGGATCGGCAGATACGCAGTATTTT	CASSLGAGSADTQYF
-	TRBV19	-	TRBJ2-2	TGTGCCAGTAAGGCTACAGGGACCACCGGGGAGCTGTTTTTT	CASKATGTTGELFF
-	TRBV18	-	TRBJ2-2	TGTGCCAGCTCACCTTTGGCCACCGGGGAGCTGTTTTTT	CASSPLATGELFF
-	TRBV28	TRBD1	TRBJ2-3	TGTGCCAGCAGTTTGACAGGGAGCACAGATACGCAGTATTTT	CASSLTGSTDTQYF
few	TRBV19	TRBD2	TRBJ2-7	TGTGCCAGTAGTTGGGGGACTAGCGGGAGCTCCTACGAGCAGTACTTC	CASSWGTSGSSYEQYF
-	TRBV5-1	-	TRBJ1-1	TGCGCCAGCAGCTTGTCAGGGCCGGTCACTGAAGCTTTCTTT	CASSLSGPVTEAFF
-	TRBV7-3	-	TRBJ2-3	TGTGCCAGCAGCTTAACGTTAGACTCTACGCAGTATTTT	CASSLTLDSTQYF
-	TRBV28	-	TRBJ2-5	TGTGCCAGCAGTTTATCCCCAACTAGGGTAGAGACCCAGTACTTC	CASSLSPTRVETQYF
-	TRBV7-2	TRBD2	TRBJ2-3	TGTGCCAGCAGCTTAATTATCGGGGGGGTCTCTACAGATACGCAGTATTTT	CASSLIIGGVSTDTQYF
-	TRBV6-6	-	TRBJ1-2	TGTGCCAGCAGTTCCGACGGGACTCCCTATGGCTACACCTTC	CASSSDGTPYGYTF
-	TRBV19	TRBD1	TRBJ1-2	TGTGCCAGTAGCAGGGGGCTTGGCTACACCTTC	CASSRGLGYTF
-	TRBV10-3	-	TRBJ1-2	TGTGCCATCAGTGATATGGTGGAGGAAGGGGGCTACACCTTC	CAISDMVEEGGYTF
-	TRBV5-4	-	TRBJ2-3	TGTGCTTTCAGAGGAATCACAGATACGCAGTATTTT	CAFRGITDTQYF
-	TRBV4-2	TRBD2	TRBJ2-3	TGTGCCAGCAGCCCAAGAGGGACTAGCGGGGTAGGCACAGATACGCAGTATTTT	CASSPRGTSGVGTDTQYF
few	TRBV19	-	TRBJ2-3	TGTGCCAGTAGGACAAGTCAAGTGGATACGCAGTATTTT	CASRTSQVDTQYF
-	TRBV5-4	TRBD2	TRBJ2-1	TGTGCCAGCAGCCGCGGGGGGGCGTACAATGAGCAGTTCTTC	CASSRGGAYNEQFF
once	TRBV6-5	-	TRBJ1-5	TGTGCCAGCAGTACCCCGGGGGAGGGCAATCAGCCCCAGCATTTT	CASSTPGEGNQPQHF
-	TRBV5-4	-	TRBJ2-3	TGTGCCAGCAGCTTGGCCGGACTCTTCGGAGGCACAGATACGCAGTATTTT	CASSLAGLFGGTDTQYF
-	TRBV7-2	-	TRBJ2-7	TGTGCCAGCAGCTTATCAATACAGGACTACGAGCAGTACTTC	CASSLSIQDYEQYF
-	TRBV28	-	TRBJ1-2	TGTGCCAGCGCCGGGGTCTGGGGGGTGAGAGGCTATGGCTACACCTTC	CASAGVWGVRGYGYTF
few	TRBV10-3	-	TRBJ2-1	TGTGCCATCAGGTTCTCGAGAGTCTACAATGAGCAGTTCTTC	CAIRFSRVYNEQFF
-	TRBV28	TRBD1	TRBJ1-2	TGTGCCAGCAGTTTATTGACAGGGACTAACTATGGCTACACCTTC	CASSLLTGTNYGYTF
once	TRBV4-3	-	TRBJ2-2	TGCGCCAGCAGCCAAACGGCGGGGACGTTGGCCGGGGAGCTGTTTTTT	CASSQTAGTLAGELFF
-	TRBV28	-	TRBJ1-1	TGTGCCAGCAGTCCCAGGATGAACACTGAAGCTTTCTTT	CASSPRMNTEAFF
-	TRBV6-1	TRBD1	TRBJ1-2	TGTGCCAGCCCCGGGACAGACTATGGCTACACCTTC	CASPGTDYGYTF
-	TRBV2	-	TRBJ1-5	TGTGCCAGCAGTGACCAGGGATATCCAGAGCCCCAGCATTTT	CASSDQGYPEPQHF
once	TRBV15	-	TRBJ1-1	TGTGCCACCAGGGGCAGAGAGTACACTGAAGCTTTCTTT	CATRGREYTEAFF
-	TRBV15	TRBD1	TRBJ1-1	TGTGCCACCAGCAGAGATAGGACAGGCGGGGCTTTCTTT	CATSRDRTGGAFF
-	TRBV2	TRBD1	TRBJ1-2	TGTGCCAGCAGCAGCGGGACAGGGGAGGAGGGCTACACCTTC	CASSSGTGEEGYTF
-	TRBV10-1	-	TRBJ2-7	TGCGCCAGCAGTGAGAAAGCCTACGAGCAGTACTTC	CASSEKAYEQYF
few	TRBV9	TRBD2	TRBJ2-3	TGTGCCAGCAGCGTAGGTTCTAGCGGGGGCACAGATACGCAGTATTTT	CASSVGSSGGTDTQYF
-	TRBV30	-	TRBJ1-1	TGTGCCTGGAGACAGAACACTGAAGCTTTCTTT	CAWRQNTEAFF
-	TRBV6-4	TRBD1	TRBJ1-5	TGTGCCAGCAGTGACCCCCCGGGACAGGCGCGTAGGAGGGATCAGCCCCAGCATTTT	CASSDPPGQARRRDQPQHF
-	TRBV7-2	TRBD1	TRBJ1-2	TGTGCCAGCAGCCCCATAGGGGGGACAGGGGGGAATGGCTACACCTTC	CASSPIGGTGGNGYTF
-	TRBV4-3	-	TRBJ2-3	TGCGCCAGCAGCCAAGTAACGGCGGGGAGAACAGATACGCAGTATTTT	CASSQVTAGRTDTQYF